This T cell receptor beta chain was captured by sequencing in a study of shared clonotypes between healthy human individuals (TCRdb year 2020). Regarding the research as a whole: The cohort included a few men and two women between 18 and 49 years of age. Different laboratories and diverse techniques were used to prepare libraries and sequence TCR repertoires, to increase sequencing depth and limit assay-specific biases. To estimate repertoire size and how much clonotypes are shared between individuals, the study performed deep sequencing of blood TCR repertoires from five healthy adults. Per donor, three plates each were used for CD4 naive and CD4 memory, two for CD8 naive, and one for CD8 memory. Between about 0.8 and 9 billion PBMCs per donor were obtained by leukapheresis. The investigation overall reported the following: The small number of donors limited the genetic and exposure-history diversity represented. Sampling was restricted to blood, and TCR repertoires in tissues likely differ from the TCR repertoires found in blood. Even with the large sequencing depth, rarefaction of the sorted-subset datasets indicated that sequencing was incomplete. Sharing across several donors was observed for about 5% of naive CD4, 3% to 3.5% of naive CD8, roughly 2.3% of memory CD4, and approximately 0.41% of memory CD8 clonotypes. Based on pairwise subsampling, the degree of clonotype sharing among donors was expected to be affected by sequencing depth. Clonotypes shared by all four sorted-subset donors showed higher generation probabilities than non-shared clonotypes. Estimated clonotype richness was generally larger for naive than for memory subsets.

As regards this clone: The antigen it recognizes is unknown. Within one base of it there is no much larger clone, and no base qualities were kept.

Healthy HIV-negative adults with no recently reported acute infections or vaccinations were included as donors. All donors were Caucasian adults living in Nashville, Tennessee, USA. CD4+ T cells were enriched through magnetic negative selection, after which naive cells were positively selected on CD45RA and the remaining negative fraction served as the memory subset. Blood was obtained by leukapheresis, after which PBMCs were separated by Ficoll-Histopaque density gradient centrifugation and cryopreserved in liquid nitrogen vapor phase. Analytical flow cytometry was used to check the purity and quantity of each magnetically sorted T cell population. From each sorted fraction, genomic DNA was isolated and quantified by UV absorbance on a Nanodrop 2000c. CDR3 length: 13 amino acids, cysteine to phenylalanine. The sequence is cut down to CDR3 DNA, 39 bases in frame from base 1. In the germline V gene, CDR1 corresponds to SGHVS and CDR2 to FNYEAQ. V drops 0 bases and J drops 8 bases, leaving 10 bases in between.

Using the deep immunoSEQ assay, TCR CDR3 regions were amplified from genomic DNA by multiplex PCR. Genomic DNA extracted from each cell subset was distributed evenly over all wells of several immunoSEQ 96-well plates, and each plate served as one replicate. Each replicate PCR for sorted subsets received approximately 200 ng genomic DNA, equal to 30,000 or so T cell genomes. Purified libraries were measured with a Qubit 3.0 fluorometer, size-checked on a Bioanalyzer 2100, and measured again with the KAPA Library Quantification kit. A separate single-read 150-cycle Illumina NextSeq 550 flow cell was used to sequence each immunoSEQ 96-well plate. Turning to the authors' computational methods: The immunoSEQ output contained only junctional sequences without quality scores, so filtering could not match that applied to full-length reads. Sequences were annotated with PyIR, a Python wrapper for IgBLAST v1.9, using IMGT germline references to assign V/J genes and CDR3. Any read was removed if the V/J assignment was weak (E-value above 1e-6), the CDR3 was missing, or the read contained stop codons, out-of-frame junctions, or ambiguous translated residues. V3J clonotypes were defined as sequences sharing an identical inferred V gene, J gene, and CDR3 amino acid sequence. Percentage overlap between repertoires was computed as shared unique clonotypes divided by the size of the smaller repertoire. RTK rarefaction, the Chao1 estimator, and Recon v2.1 estimates of unobserved clonotypes were used to assess repertoire richness. OLGA was used to compute generation probabilities for all TCRbeta clonotypes that the gDNA method yielded from several donors. Held by TCRdb, this immuneACCESS table contains in-frame sequences only and omits some clones. Under half of the omission traces to an unresolved V gene where checked; the cause of the rest is unknown. The D gene and trimming were derived from the DNA, and the V and J assignments and clone size from that table. In this sample the table shows some 2,100,000 clones, under 97% of which occur a single time. The ten top clones hold approximately 0.13% of the sample.

This TCR was recovered from a man aged 18 to 29 in good health. The chain is encoded by TRBV7-6 joined to TRBJ1-2, with the identity of the D gene unclear. Sequenced sample: naive CD4+ T cells sorted from blood. The cell subset or site label here, explained by the study, means: CD45RA+ positively selected. The CDR3 corresponds to CASSLAGLQGYTF. The DNA reads TGTGCCAGCAGCTTAGCAGGATTACAAGGCTACACCTTC.